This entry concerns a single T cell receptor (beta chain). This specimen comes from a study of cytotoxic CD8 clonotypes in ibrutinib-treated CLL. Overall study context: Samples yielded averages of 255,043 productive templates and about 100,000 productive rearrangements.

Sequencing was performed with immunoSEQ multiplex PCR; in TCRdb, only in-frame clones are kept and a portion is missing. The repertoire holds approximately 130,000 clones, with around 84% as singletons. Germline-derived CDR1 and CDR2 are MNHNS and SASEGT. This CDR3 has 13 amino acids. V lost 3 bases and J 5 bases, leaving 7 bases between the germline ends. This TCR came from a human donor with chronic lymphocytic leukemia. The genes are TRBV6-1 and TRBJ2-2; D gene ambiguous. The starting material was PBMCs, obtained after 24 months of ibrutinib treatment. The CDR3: CASSETRTGELFF. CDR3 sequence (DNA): TGTGCCAGCAGTGAGACACGTACCGGGGAGCTGTTTTTT.